The rows below give T cell receptor beta chains drawn from one sample of a study of cytomegalovirus exposure and HLA in healthy donors. Some clones are missing from TCRdb's copy, which holds only in-frame ones; the method was immunoSEQ multiplex PCR. The table lists over 150,000 clones, 65% to 70% of them singletons. Source material: PBMCs. The receptors here all came from a woman between 18 and 29 years old in good health and CMV-seropositive. CDR3s include the opening cysteine and the closing phenylalanine or tryptophan. A D gene is named only where the DNA matches it firmly. Clone size is stated in some rows and not others, as once, few, many or a class when expanded.

cdr3_aa cdr3_nt clone_size v_call d_call cdr3_length j_call
CASSTRNYRGPVDYGYTF TGTGCCAGCAGCACAAGAAACTACAGGGGCCCGGTCGACTATGGCTACACCTTC once TRBV7-9 TRBD1 18 TRBJ1-2
CASITGDTQYF TGTGCCAGCATTACAGGAGATACGCAGTATTTT - TRBV6-1 - 11 TRBJ2-3
CASSLRPGQPNEKLFF TGCGCCAGCAGCTTAAGACCGGGACAGCCTAATGAAAAACTGTTTTTT - TRBV5-1 TRBD1 16 TRBJ1-4
CATSRDGEGGPYEQYF TGTGCCACCAGCAGAGATGGGGAGGGAGGCCCCTACGAGCAGTACTTC few TRBV15 TRBD2 16 TRBJ2-7
CASSRRGATLSSYEQYF TGTGCCAGCAGCCGGCGGGGAGCTACATTGAGCTCCTACGAGCAGTACTTC - TRBV5-5 - 17 TRBJ2-7
CASMLAGDSSTDTQYF TGTGCCAGCATGCTAGCGGGTGATTCTAGCACAGATACGCAGTATTTT - TRBV2 TRBD2 16 TRBJ2-3
CASSLDGTSMEETQYF TGTGCCAGCAGCTTAGATGGGACTAGCATGGAAGAGACCCAGTACTTC - TRBV7-9 TRBD2 16 TRBJ2-5
CASVAPTDTQYF TGTGCCAGCGTGGCCCCCACAGATACGCAGTATTTT - TRBV6-5 - 12 TRBJ2-3
CAWSLGPTGGFRGGQETQYF TGTGCCTGGAGTCTGGGGCCGACAGGGGGCTTTCGGGGAGGCCAAGAGACCCAGTACTTC - TRBV30 TRBD1 20 TRBJ2-5
CASSFPGGNQPQHF TGTGCCAGCAGTTTCCCAGGGGGCAATCAGCCCCAGCATTTT - TRBV28 - 14 TRBJ1-5
CASSLMGQGSEKLFF TGCGCCAGCAGCTTGATGGGGCAGGGCTCTGAAAAACTGTTTTTT - TRBV5-1 - 15 TRBJ1-4
CASSSREGGEKLFF TGTGCCAGCAGCTCCCGGGAGGGAGGGGAAAAACTGTTTTTT - TRBV7-8 - 14 TRBJ1-4
CASSSGQVSYEQYF TGCGCCAGCAGCTCAGGACAGGTCTCCTACGAGCAGTACTTC few TRBV5-1 TRBD1 14 TRBJ2-7
CASGSGGRPLNEQFF TGTGCCAGCGGGTCAGGGGGGCGTCCCTTGAATGAGCAGTTCTTC - TRBV7-9 - 15 TRBJ2-1
CASRGRPSSYEQYF TGCGCCAGCAGGGGCAGGCCGAGCTCCTACGAGCAGTACTTC few TRBV5-1 - 14 TRBJ2-7
CAWSVGSNQPQHF TGTGCCTGGAGTGTGGGCAGCAATCAGCCCCAGCATTTT - TRBV30 - 13 TRBJ1-5
CATRQGSSYEQYF TGTGCCACCCGCCAGGGGAGCTCCTACGAGCAGTACTTC few TRBV19 - 13 TRBJ2-7
CASSSRRGGEGRVIYEQYF TGCGCCAGCAGCTCGAGACGGGGGGGTGAGGGCCGGGTTATCTACGAGCAGTACTTC once TRBV5-1 TRBD2 19 TRBJ2-7
CAWTQKTGKLMSAEAFF TGTGCCTGGACGCAAAAAACAGGGAAGTTGATGAGCGCTGAAGCTTTCTTT few TRBV30 - 17 TRBJ1-1
CASSQGAASGGTGELFF TGCGCCAGCAGCCAAGGTGCCGCTAGCGGGGGCACCGGGGAGCTGTTTTTT - TRBV4-3 TRBD2 17 TRBJ2-2
CASSLVSQATTEAFF TGTGCCAGCAGCTTAGTATCACAGGCGACGACTGAAGCTTTCTTT once TRBV11-2 - 15 TRBJ1-1
CASSFQGLLKGDNQPQHF TGTGCCAGCAGCTTTCAGGGTCTTCTTAAAGGGGACAATCAGCCCCAGCATTTT few TRBV7-8 - 18 TRBJ1-5
CASSPTGGTEAFF TGTGCCAGCAGCCCTACGGGTGGGACTGAAGCTTTCTTT few TRBV7-3 - 13 TRBJ1-1
CASGDPLSSSSRGGTYNEQFF TGTGCCAGCGGAGACCCACTCTCATCATCGTCCCGGGGGGGAACCTACAATGAGCAGTTCTTC - TRBV2 TRBD2 21 TRBJ2-1
CASSGQGRYGYTF TGTGCCAGCAGCGGACAGGGCCGTTATGGCTACACCTTC - TRBV28 TRBD1 13 TRBJ1-2
CASARSGSNYGYTF TGTGCCAGCGCCCGTTCGGGATCTAACTATGGCTACACCTTC - TRBV6-1 - 14 TRBJ1-2
CASSDTRGVHEQFF TGTGCCAGCAGTGATACGCGGGGGGTCCATGAGCAGTTCTTC - TRBV25-1 TRBD2 14 TRBJ2-1
CASSSSLGPNTEAFF TGTGCCAGCAGCTCATCTCTGGGGCCGAACACTGAAGCTTTCTTT - TRBV7-9 - 15 TRBJ1-1
CASSLMVSGGNEQFF TGTGCCAGCAGCTTAATGGTTAGCGGGGGGAATGAGCAGTTCTTC - TRBV7-2 TRBD2 15 TRBJ2-1
CASSSERAVRAGANVLTF TGTGCCAGCAGTTCCGAACGTGCCGTCAGGGCTGGGGCCAACGTCCTGACTTTC - TRBV5-7 - 18 TRBJ2-6
CASSYPGTGGAREQYF TGTGCCAGCAGTTACCCAGGGACAGGGGGCGCGAGGGAGCAGTACTTC - TRBV6-5 TRBD1 16 TRBJ2-7
CASSLQAAGANVLTF TGTGCCAGCAGTTTACAGGCTGCGGGGGCCAACGTCCTGACTTTC - TRBV6-4 - 15 TRBJ2-6
CASSYRTGGYDGYTF TGTGCCAGCAGCTATAGGACAGGGGGCTACGATGGCTACACCTTC - TRBV13 TRBD1 15 TRBJ1-2
CASKTSGSTQGNEQFF TGTGCCAGCAAAACTAGCGGGAGTACTCAGGGGAATGAGCAGTTCTTC - TRBV2 TRBD2 16 TRBJ2-1
CASSFIVVGGPLYEQYF TGTGCCAGCAGCTTCATCGTCGTCGGAGGGCCCCTCTACGAGCAGTACTTC - TRBV7-9 - 17 TRBJ2-7
CASSPDRNRYNEQFF TGTGCCAGCAGCCCGGACAGAAACCGCTACAATGAGCAGTTCTTC - TRBV4-2 - 15 TRBJ2-1
CASSGSAYSNQPQHF TGTGCCAGCAGTGGTAGCGCGTATAGCAATCAGCCCCAGCATTTT few TRBV6-1 - 15 TRBJ1-5
CASSEANMGGLYNSPLHF TGTGCCAGCAGTGAAGCCAACATGGGGGGGCTTTATAATTCACCCCTCCACTTT - TRBV2 - 18 TRBJ1-6
CASSPDSYYGYTF TGTGCCAGCAGTCCGGACAGCTACTATGGCTACACCTTC - TRBV6-5 - 13 TRBJ1-2
CASSLTDRAYGGYTF TGTGCCAGCAGCCTAACGGACAGGGCCTATGGAGGCTACACCTTC few TRBV6-5 TRBD1 15 TRBJ1-2
CASSGQYGVNTEAFF TGTGCCAGCAGTGGGCAATATGGCGTGAACACTGAAGCTTTCTTT - TRBV5-5 - 15 TRBJ1-1
CAWTSTASGNTIYF TGTGCCTGGACGTCGACAGCCTCTGGAAACACCATATATTTT few TRBV30 - 14 TRBJ1-3
CASSYDRYAEAFF TGTGCCAGCAGTTACGACAGGTACGCTGAAGCTTTCTTT - TRBV6-6 - 13 TRBJ1-1
CASSRPGLRTNEQFF TGTGCCAGCTCGCGACCGGGACTTCGTACTAATGAGCAGTTCTTC once TRBV18 - 15 TRBJ2-1
CASSRDRGYRGYTF TGTGCCAGCAGTCGGGACAGGGGATATCGTGGCTACACCTTC - TRBV5-6 TRBD1 14 TRBJ1-2
CASSPRTIGQGLGYTF TGTGCCAGCTCACCTAGGACGATCGGACAGGGTCTAGGCTACACCTTC - TRBV18 TRBD1 16 TRBJ1-2
CASSLSRDTQGTTGTDTQYF TGCGCCAGCAGCCTCTCACGGGACACCCAGGGGACTACTGGCACAGATACGCAGTATTTT - TRBV4-3 - 20 TRBJ2-3
CASSLGDRPLTF TGTGCCAGCAGCTTAGGGGACAGACCCCTCACCTTC - TRBV7-6 TRBD1 12 TRBJ1-2
CACSHGGYYNEQFF TGTGCCTGTTCGCATGGGGGCTACTACAATGAGCAGTTCTTC - TRBV30 - 14 TRBJ2-1
CASSMVGQILYGYTF TGTGCCAGTAGTATGGTTGGACAGATTCTCTATGGCTACACCTTC once TRBV19 - 15 TRBJ1-2
CASSQESSRGRPLNYGYTF TGCGCCAGCAGCCAAGAGAGTAGCAGGGGGCGCCCTCTTAACTATGGCTACACCTTC once TRBV4-1 TRBD1 19 TRBJ1-2
CAWSVASGAYEQYF TGTGCCTGGAGTGTTGCTAGCGGTGCCTACGAGCAGTACTTC - TRBV30 TRBD2 14 TRBJ2-7
CASSGSLAGASYNEQFF TGCGCCAGCAGTGGAAGTCTGGCGGGGGCATCCTACAATGAGCAGTTCTTC few TRBV10-1 - 17 TRBJ2-1
CASSRSTGTEVLYYTF TGTGCCAGCAGCCGCTCAACTGGGACAGAAGTCTTATATTACACCTTC - TRBV5-5 TRBD1 16 TRBJ1-2